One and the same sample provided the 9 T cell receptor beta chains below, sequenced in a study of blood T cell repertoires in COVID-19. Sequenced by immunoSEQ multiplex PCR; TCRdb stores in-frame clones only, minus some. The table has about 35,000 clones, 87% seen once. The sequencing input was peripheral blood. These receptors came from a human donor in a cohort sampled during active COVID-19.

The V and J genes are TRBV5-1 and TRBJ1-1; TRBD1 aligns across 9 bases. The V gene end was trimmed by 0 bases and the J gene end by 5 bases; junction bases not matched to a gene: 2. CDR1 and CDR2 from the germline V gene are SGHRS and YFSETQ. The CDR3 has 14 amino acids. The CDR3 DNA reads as TGCGCCAGCAGCTTGGACAGGGGGCGAACTGAAGCTTTCTTT. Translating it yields CASSLDRGRTEAFF.

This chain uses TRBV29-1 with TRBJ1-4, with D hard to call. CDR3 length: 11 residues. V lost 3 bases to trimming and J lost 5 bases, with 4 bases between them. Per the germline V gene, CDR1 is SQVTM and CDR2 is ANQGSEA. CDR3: CSVDRNEKLFF. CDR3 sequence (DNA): TGCAGCGTTGACAGGAATGAAAAACTGTTTTTT.

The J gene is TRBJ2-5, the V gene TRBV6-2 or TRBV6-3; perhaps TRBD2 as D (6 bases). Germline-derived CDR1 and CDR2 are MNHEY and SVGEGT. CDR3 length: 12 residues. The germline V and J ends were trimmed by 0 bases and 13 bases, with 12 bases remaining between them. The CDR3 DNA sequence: TGTGCCAGCAGTTACTCCGTACTAGCCACGTACTTC. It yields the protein CASSYSVLATYF.

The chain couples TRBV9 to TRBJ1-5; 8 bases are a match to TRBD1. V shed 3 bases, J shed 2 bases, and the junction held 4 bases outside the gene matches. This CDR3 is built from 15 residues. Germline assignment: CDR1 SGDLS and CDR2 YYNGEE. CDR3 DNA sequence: TGTGCCAGCAGCGCGGGACAGGTGGGCAATCAGCCCCAGCATTTT. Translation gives CASSAGQVGNQPQHF.

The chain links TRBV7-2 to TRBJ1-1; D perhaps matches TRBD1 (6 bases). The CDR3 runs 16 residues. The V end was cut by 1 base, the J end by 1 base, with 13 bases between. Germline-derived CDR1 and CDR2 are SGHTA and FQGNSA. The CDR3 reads CASSLGGPRGNTEAFF. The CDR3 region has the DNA TGTGCCAGCAGCTTAGGGGGGCCAAGGGGGAACACTGAAGCTTTCTTT.

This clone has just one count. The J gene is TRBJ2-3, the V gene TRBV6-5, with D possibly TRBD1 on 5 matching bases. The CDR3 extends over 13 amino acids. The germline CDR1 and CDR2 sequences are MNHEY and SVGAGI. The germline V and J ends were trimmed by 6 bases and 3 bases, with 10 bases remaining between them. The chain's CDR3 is CASSSPGTDTQYF. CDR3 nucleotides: TGTGCCAGCAGCTCCCCAGGGACAGATACGCAGTATTTT.

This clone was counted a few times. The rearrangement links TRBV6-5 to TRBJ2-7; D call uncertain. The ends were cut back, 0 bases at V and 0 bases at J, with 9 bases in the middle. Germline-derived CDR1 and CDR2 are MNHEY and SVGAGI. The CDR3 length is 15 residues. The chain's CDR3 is CASSYSHRSSYEQYF. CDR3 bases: TGTGCCAGCAGTTACTCCCACCGGAGCTCCTACGAGCAGTACTTC.

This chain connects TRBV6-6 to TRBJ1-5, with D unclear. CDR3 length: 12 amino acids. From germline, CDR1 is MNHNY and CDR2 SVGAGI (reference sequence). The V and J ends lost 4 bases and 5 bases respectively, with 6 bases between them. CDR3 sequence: CASSSPDQPQHF. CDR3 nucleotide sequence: TGTGCCAGCAGTTCCCCAGATCAGCCCCAGCATTTT.

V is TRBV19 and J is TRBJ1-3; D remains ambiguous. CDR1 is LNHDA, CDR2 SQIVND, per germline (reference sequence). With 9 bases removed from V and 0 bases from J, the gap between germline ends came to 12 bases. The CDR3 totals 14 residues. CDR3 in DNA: TGTGCCAGCCGCCACAGTTCCTCTGGAAACACCATATATTTT. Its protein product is CASRHSSSGNTIYF.